The entry below gives a single T cell receptor (beta chain) sequence along with its context. These data come from a study of blood T cell repertoires in COVID-19. The germline CDR1 and CDR2 sequences are LNHDA and SQIVND (reference sequence). V gave up 4 bases and J gave up 10 bases, with 17 bases separating them. The CDR3 covers 14 residues. How the authors handled the data: Nucleated cell number was recorded as an estimate derived from reference gene primer amplification. Assay used: immunoSEQ multiplex PCR; TCRdb lists only in-frame clones, some missing. The V and J calls and clone size come from that table; D and trimming were worked out from the DNA. The profile covers roughly 200,000 clones, with roughly 83% appearing a single time and less than 7% taken by the ten largest. A Seattle source enrolled patients during active infection and followed them longitudinally.

Sequenced sample: peripheral blood. J is TRBJ2-1 and V is TRBV19, with D possibly being TRBD2 (5 bases). The source of this sequence is a woman aged 40 to 50 with COVID-19, enrolled during active disease. The CDR3 reads CASSRAGVFNEQFF. The CDR3 DNA reads as TGTGCCAGTAGTAGGGCCGGGGTCTTTAACGAGCAGTTCTTC.